The 8 T cell receptor beta chains reported below all come from one sample, sequenced in a study of T cell responses to AZD1222 COVID-19 vaccine. Clones were read by immunoSEQ multiplex PCR, and TCRdb kept only the in-frame ones, dropping some. Of about 160,000 clones in the sample, roughly 94% were seen once. This material consisted of peripheral blood, taken 28 days after the second AZD1222 dose. Receptors originate from an adult who received the AZD1222 COVID-19 vaccine.

This clone was observed once. CDR3 DNA sequence: TGTGCCAGCAGCGAAAGGACAGGGGGAAGTGAGCAGTTCTTC. Amino acid sequence: CASSERTGGSEQFF. The V gene is TRBV7-3, the J gene TRBJ2-1; 10 bases match TRBD1. Per the germline V gene, CDR1 is SGHTA and CDR2 is FQGTGA. CDR3 length: 14 amino acids. V was clipped by 5 bases and J by 9 bases; unmatched bases: 7.

This rearrangement joins TRBV29-1 to TRBJ2-7, with 9 positions matching TRBD2. The germline V gene has CDR1 SQVTM and CDR2 ANQGSEA. Trimming cost V 6 bases and J 2 bases; bases outside gene matches: 5. CDR3 length: 13 residues. Written as DNA, the CDR3 is TGCAGCGTGGGGCCTAGCGGGGCCTACGAGCAGTACTTC. This translates into CSVGPSGAYEQYF.

This chain joins TRBV19 and TRBJ1-1, with D hard to call. The ends were cut back, 2 bases at V and 0 bases at J, with 7 bases in the middle. The CDR3 has 14 residues. Germline loops: CDR1 LNHDA, CDR2 SQIVND (reference sequence). CDR3 sequence reads: CASSISSVNTEAFF. The CDR3 region has the DNA TGTGCCAGTAGTATATCCTCCGTGAACACTGAAGCTTTCTTT.

Here the CDR3 DNA reads TGCGCCAGCAGGCGGGACTTGGCCAAAAACATTCAGTACTTC. Translated, it gives CASRRDLAKNIQYF. The chain links TRBV5-1 to TRBJ2-4, with D possibly matching TRBD2 (6 bases). Looked up from germline, CDR1 is SGHRS and CDR2 is YFSETQ. V gave up 5 bases and J gave up 1 base, with 10 bases separating them. The CDR3 is 14 residues long. Variable domain in full (rest from reference TRBV5-1 and TRBJ2-4): KAGVTQTPRYLIKTRGQQVTLSCSPISGHRSVSWYQQTPGQGLQFLFEYFSETQRNKGNFPGRFSGRQFSNSRSEMNVSTLELGDSALYLCASRRDLAKNIQYFGAGTRLSVL.

This rearrangement joins TRBV19 to TRBJ2-3; 15 bases are shared with TRBD2. Trimming at V came to 1 base and at J to 1 base, leaving 3 bases not matched to a gene. Germline V gives CDR1 LNHDA, CDR2 SQIVND (reference sequence). CDR3 length equals 18 residues. The CDR3 region is CASSIGGLAGGRTDTQYF. The CDR3, as DNA: TGTGCCAGTAGTATAGGGGGACTAGCGGGAGGACGCACAGATACGCAGTATTTT.

V is TRBV14 and J is TRBJ1-1; D gene uncertain. Per the germline V gene, CDR1 is SGHDN and CDR2 is FVKESK. Trimming stripped 0 bases from V and 1 base from J, with 3 bases between. The CDR3 extends over 13 amino acids. CDR3 bases: TGTGCCAGCAGCCAAGAACAGAACACTGAAGCTTTCTTT. The encoded protein is CASSQEQNTEAFF.

The rearrangement links TRBV5-8 to TRBJ2-1; D perhaps matches TRBD2 (5 bases). The CDR3 has 15 residues. Germline CDR1 reads SGHTS; CDR2 reads YDEGEE. V was trimmed by 5 bases and J by 1 base, leaving 13 bases between them. In DNA form, the CDR3 reads TGTGCCAGCAGGGAGGTCCCGAGTTCCTACAATGAGCAGTTCTTC. Its protein is CASREVPSSYNEQFF.

In its sample, this clone was seen once. Other nucleotide sequences from this sample produce the same CDR3. The rearrangement joins TRBV5-1 to TRBJ2-5; unclear D gene. Germline lookup yields CDR1 SGHRS and CDR2 YFSETQ. Deletions cut 1 base from V and 3 bases from J, with 4 bases between. This CDR3 has 12 residues. CDR3 loop: CASSLPEETQYF. The DNA of the CDR3 is TGCGCCAGCAGCTTGCCGGAAGAGACCCAGTACTTC.